This T cell receptor (beta chain) originates from a study of T cell responses to AZD1222 COVID-19 vaccine. Some clones are missing from TCRdb's copy, which holds only in-frame ones; the method was immunoSEQ multiplex PCR. The sample includes about 190,000 clones, around nine tenths of them seen just once. The study's findings and limits: Vaccine-related CD4 TCRs covered spike, predominating at 160-218 and 743-854. Donors were mostly white British, more females; clonal diversity possibly underestimated. Repertoire sampling was restricted to post-peak T cell response timepoints.

This clone has only one observation. Its matching antigen is unknown. The sequences come from peripheral blood, collected 28 days after the second dose of the MenACWY control vaccine. This clonotype originated in an adult who received the MenACWY meningococcal vaccine as a control.

CDR3 nucleotide sequence: TGTGCCAGCAGTGAGGGTCTCGGTCTAGCGCAAAACAATGAGCAGTTCTTC. It codes for CASSEGLGLAQNNEQFF. The chain links TRBV2 to TRBJ2-1; D is perhaps TRBD2 (6 bases). The CDR3 length is 17 residues. Germline V gene data show CDR1 as SNHLY and CDR2 as FYNNEI. Trimming took 3 bases from V and 5 from J, leaving 20 bases between them.